This T cell receptor beta chain came from a study of cytomegalovirus exposure and HLA in healthy donors. About this clone itself: Its antigen remains unknown.

Study-wide results and caveats: Later examination showed HLA-associated TCR beta chains had greater clonal expansion than equally common others. The listing of 150 or so TCR beta chains classed them as cytomegalovirus-associated. No immune exposure information besides CMV serostatus was available.

PCR involved 60 Vbeta and 13 Jbeta primers. The repertoire was sequenced with immunoSEQ multiplex PCR; TCRdb's copy has only in-frame clones and lacks some. Among under 200,000 clones, roughly 83% were seen once, and the ten largest hold around 0.97%. Germline CDR1 and CDR2: SGHVS and FQNEAQ. V trimming: 8 bases; J trimming: 0 bases; junction bases outside the gene matches: 3. The CDR3 totals 15 residues. The source is a man aged 25-45 years in good health and CMV-seronegative. The chain couples TRBV7-8 to TRBJ2-1; 11 nucleotides align to TRBD2. Sequencing input: PBMCs. DNA for the CDR3: TGTGCCAGCCTAGCGGGGGGAGACTCCTACAATGAGCAGTTCTTC. Protein product: CASLAGGDSYNEQFF. Filled out from reference TRBV7-8 and TRBJ2-1, the complete variable domain reads GAGVSQSPRYKVAKRGQDVALRCDPISGHVSLFWYQQALGQGPEFLTYFQNEAQLDKSGLPSDRFFAERPEGSVSTLKIQRTQQEDSAVYLCASLAGGDSYNEQFFGPGTRLTVL.